This T cell receptor (beta chain) is from a study of lymphopenia after photon versus proton radiotherapy. Study conclusions and caveats: Only patients who died were analyzed for survival; proton advantage is unproven.

As regards this clone: Its antigen is unidentified.

TCRdb keeps only in-frame clones here, not all; method: immunoSEQ multiplex PCR. The sample holds approximately 65,000 clones, approximately 90% seen once. This CDR3 has 16 amino acids. Trimming shortened V by 3 bases and J by 1 base, and 15 bases separated the two germline ends. Germline CDR1 is LNHNV and CDR2 is YYDKDF (reference sequence). This chain uses TRBV15 with TRBJ1-1; D uncertain. This TCR was sampled from an elderly man with esophageal cancer. Sequenced here: peripheral blood, sampled from a patient treated with proton-based radiotherapy. The CDR3 loop reads CATSSGPVQSNTEAFF. The CDR3 DNA reads TGTGCCACCAGCAGCGGGCCAGTCCAGTCGAACACTGAAGCTTTCTTT.